These T cell receptor beta chains were read from a single sample in a study of beta chain features in type 1 diabetes. Clones were sequenced by immunoSEQ multiplex PCR, and TCRdb holds only the in-frame ones, with some missing. The profile covers around 340,000 clones, with roughly a tenth appearing a single time and roughly 1% taken by the ten largest. Material: central memory CD4+ T cells from blood. The receptors shown here come from a man aged 30-40 years with type 1 diabetes. Each CDR3 is given without its conserved first and last residue. The D gene is left open where the match is weak.

d_call: NA; v_call: TRBV29-1; cdr3_aa: SVDLATDTQY
d_call: NA; v_call: TRBV7-2; cdr3_aa: ASSPHAGGAGEQF
d_call: NA; v_call: TRBV7-9; cdr3_aa: ASSLRRNQETQY
d_call: NA; v_call: TRBV21-1; cdr3_aa: ASTTRHGVEQF
d_call: NA; v_call: TRBV9; cdr3_aa: ASSVSTFRETQY
d_call: NA; v_call: TRBV12-2; cdr3_aa: ASRLTGGDEQF
d_call: NA; v_call: TRBV4-2; cdr3_aa: ASSQVGSDGANVLT
d_call: NA; v_call: TRBV30; cdr3_aa: AWRAQGAGGYT
d_call: NA; v_call: TRBV6-7; cdr3_aa: ASSYCKGEKLF
d_call: TRBD1; v_call: TRBV19; cdr3_aa: ASRTQGTDYGYT
d_call: NA; v_call: TRBV7-2; cdr3_aa: ASSIRQSNQPQH
d_call: NA; v_call: TRBV6-1; cdr3_aa: ASVKYEQY
d_call: TRBD1; v_call: TRBV27; cdr3_aa: ASRSQGEHGYT